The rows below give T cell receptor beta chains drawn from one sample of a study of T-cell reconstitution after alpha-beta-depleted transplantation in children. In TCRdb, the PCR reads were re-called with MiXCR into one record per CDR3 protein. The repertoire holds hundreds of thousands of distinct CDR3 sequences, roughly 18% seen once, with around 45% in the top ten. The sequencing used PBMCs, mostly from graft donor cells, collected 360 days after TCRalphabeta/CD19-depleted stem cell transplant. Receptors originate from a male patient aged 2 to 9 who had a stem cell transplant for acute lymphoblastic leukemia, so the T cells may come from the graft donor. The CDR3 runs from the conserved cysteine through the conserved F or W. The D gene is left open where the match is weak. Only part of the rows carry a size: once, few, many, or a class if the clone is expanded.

CASSLDRDSYGYTF TGTGCCAGCAGTTTGGACCGGGACAGCTATGGCTACACCTTC TRBV12-3/TRBV12-4 TRBD1 TRBJ1-2 NA
CAGGDYNTDTQYF TGTGCGGGGGGTGACTACAACACAGATACGCAGTATTTT TRBV7-9 NA TRBJ2-3 NA
CATSRDRAAKNIQYF TGTGCCACCAGCAGAGACCGGGCAGCCAAAAACATTCAGTACTTC TRBV15 NA TRBJ2-4 NA
CASSVDGGSTDTQYF TGTGCCAGCAGCGTAGACGGTGGGAGCACAGATACGCAGTATTTT TRBV9 NA TRBJ2-3 few
CASSWRVVNQPQHF TGTGCCAGCAGTTGGAGGGTGGTGAATCAGCCCCAGCATTTT TRBV2 NA TRBJ1-5 few
CASSGPGHTLSGANVLTF TGTGCCAGCAGCGGTCCGGGACATACACTCTCTGGGGCCAACGTCCTGACTTTC TRBV9 NA TRBJ2-6 NA
CSARGWREQFF TGCAGTGCTAGGGGGTGGAGAGAGCAGTTCTTC TRBV20-1 NA TRBJ2-1 many
CVSSSPGDRGNNEQFF TGTGTCAGCAGCTCCCCTGGGGACAGGGGGAACAATGAGCAGTTCTTC TRBV5-5 TRBD1 TRBJ2-1 NA
CASSDTGDSYEQYF TGTGCCAGCAGCGACACAGGGGACTCCTACGAGCAGTACTTC TRBV5-6 TRBD1 TRBJ2-7 NA
CASLPLGQATETQYF TGTGCCAGCCTCCCTCTAGGACAGGCCACGGAGACCCAGTACTTC TRBV12-3/TRBV12-4 TRBD1 TRBJ2-5 NA
CAWSTTYRGDEQFF TGTGCCTGGAGTACCACTTACAGGGGTGATGAGCAGTTCTTC TRBV30 TRBD1 TRBJ2-1 few
CAICRDRGSYNEQFF TGTGCCATCTGCCGGGACAGGGGGTCCTACAATGAGCAGTTCTTC TRBV2 TRBD1 TRBJ2-1 NA
CSAREGRGAHQETQYF TGCAGTGCTAGAGAGGGGCGGGGGGCTCACCAAGAGACCCAGTACTTC TRBV20-1 TRBD2 TRBJ2-5 NA
CASSLWQGSGANVLTF TGCGCCAGCAGCTTGTGGCAGGGCTCTGGGGCCAACGTCCTGACTTTC TRBV5-1 NA TRBJ2-6 few
CASNGFTRGENYGYTF TGTGCCAGCAACGGCTTTACCAGGGGCGAAAACTATGGCTACACCTTC TRBV12-3/TRBV12-4 NA TRBJ1-2 NA
CASSRWGQDTGELFF TGTGCCAGCAGCCGATGGGGACAGGACACCGGGGAGCTGTTTTTT TRBV7-8 TRBD1 TRBJ2-2 NA
CASSFWIPGNTIYF TGTGCCAGCAGTTTCTGGATCCCTGGAAACACCATATATTTT TRBV12-3/TRBV12-4 NA TRBJ1-3 many
CASSSDREEVYEQYF TGTGCCAGCAGCTCAGACAGGGAGGAGGTCTACGAGCAGTACTTC TRBV5-4 NA TRBJ2-7 NA
CSVEGVGDYGANVLTF TGCAGCGTTGAGGGGGTAGGGGATTACGGGGCCAACGTCCTGACTTTC TRBV29-1 NA TRBJ2-6 few
CASSLAPRHPLAGGYTF TGTGCCAGCAGTTTAGCGCCCCGACATCCTCTGGCGGGCGGCTACACCTTC TRBV12-3/TRBV12-4 NA TRBJ1-2 NA
CAWSVPLDFLNTEAFF TGTGCCTGGAGTGTACCCTTAGACTTTCTGAACACTGAAGCTTTCTTT TRBV30 NA TRBJ1-1 NA
CASSQSGGFDQPQHF TGTGCCAGCAGTCAGTCAGGGGGTTTCGATCAGCCCCAGCATTTT TRBV27 TRBD1 TRBJ1-5 NA
CASSQRGFTYEQYF TGTGCCAGCAGCCAGAGGGGATTCACCTACGAGCAGTACTTC TRBV3-1 NA TRBJ2-7 few
CASSPSLANTGELFF TGTGCCAGCAGTCCGTCACTAGCGAACACCGGGGAGCTGTTTTTT TRBV12-3/TRBV12-4 NA TRBJ2-2 many
CSAKLADAQETQYF TGCAGTGCCAAGCTAGCGGACGCCCAAGAGACCCAGTACTTC TRBV20-1 TRBD2 TRBJ2-5 many
CAISESPGANTEAFF TGTGCCATCAGTGAGTCTCCTGGAGCGAACACTGAAGCTTTCTTT TRBV10-3 NA TRBJ1-1 few
CASSQEQGGNSPLHF TGCGCCAGCAGCCAAGAGCAGGGCGGTAATTCACCCCTCCACTTT TRBV4-3 NA TRBJ1-6 NA
CASGESPNEQFF TGTGCCAGCGGGGAGAGTCCGAATGAGCAGTTCTTC TRBV3-1 NA TRBJ2-1 NA
CASSVGSGAGANVLTF TGTGCCAGCAGCGTAGGGTCCGGGGCTGGGGCCAACGTCCTGACTTTC TRBV9 NA TRBJ2-6 NA
CASSLDLAGAYEQYF TGTGCCAGCAGCTTAGATCTAGCGGGGGCCTACGAGCAGTACTTC TRBV11-2 TRBD2 TRBJ2-7 few